This T cell receptor (beta chain) was captured in a study of response to subunit inactivated influenza vaccine. TCRdb re-called the RT-PCR reads with MiXCR, one entry per CDR3 protein. This sample has about 500,000 distinct CDR3 sequences, with approximately 7.3% found just once. Study-wide points: Researchers suggested that each seasonal influenza vaccination recruits few new T cells.

To note about this clonotype: The antigen remains undetermined.

V lost 2 bases and J lost 6; bases outside the gene matches: 7. CDR3 length: 14 amino acids. Germline assignment: CDR1 DFQATT and CDR2 SNEGSKA (reference sequence). The sequencing used PBMCs from blood, collected around 2 years after vaccination. This chain joins TRBV20-1 and TRBJ2-1; 7 bases map to TRBD2. This receptor was taken from a man between 50 and 75 years old who received an inactivated influenza vaccine. CDR3 sequence: CSARLAGDVNEQFF. In nucleotides, the CDR3 is TGCAGTGCTAGACTTGCGGGAGACGTCAATGAGCAGTTCTTC.